This T cell receptor beta chain was identified in a study of T-cell memory formation after mild COVID-19. Regarding the study as a whole: Pre-infection memory harbored some responding clones, suggesting cross-reactive memory joined. Contracting clones from day 15 to 85 showed balanced CD4/CD8; later expanders favored CD4+.

It was 5'RACE with constant-segment primers that produced the TCR alpha and TCR beta cDNA libraries, which carried sample barcodes and UMIs. TCRdb re-derived calls from the 5' RACE reads in MiXCR, one entry per CDR3 protein. Of about 250,000 distinct CDR3 sequences listed, 15% to 19% are singletons. Germline lookup yields CDR1 MDHEN and CDR2 SYDVKM. The CDR3 loop spans 16 amino acids. V was cut by 6 bases and J by 0 bases, with 15 bases left in between. This clonotype was seen many times. What it recognizes is unknown. The chain combines TRBV28 with TRBJ1-3; D possibly corresponds to TRBD1 (5 bases). The sequencing input was PBMCs or a T cell subset sorted from them (not recorded which). This TCR derives from an adult woman who had mild COVID-19 (a few samples of this study predate the infection). Cell type and time point are not known. The CDR3 sequence is CASRRGQHRSGNTIYF. For the CDR3, the DNA is TGTGCCAGCAGAAGGGGCCAACACCGCTCTGGAAACACCATATATTTT.